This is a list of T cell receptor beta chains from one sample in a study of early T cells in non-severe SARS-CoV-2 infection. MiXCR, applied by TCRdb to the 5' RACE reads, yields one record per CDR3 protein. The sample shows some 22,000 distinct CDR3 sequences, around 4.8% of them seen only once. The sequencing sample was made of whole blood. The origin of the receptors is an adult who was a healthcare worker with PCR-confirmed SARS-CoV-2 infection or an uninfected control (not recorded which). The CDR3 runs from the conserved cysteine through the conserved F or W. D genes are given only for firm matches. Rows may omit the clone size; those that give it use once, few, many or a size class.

CDR3nt: TGCAGTCTCCATGGACTAGCGGGATTCTCCTACGAGCAGTACTTC; CDR3aa: CSLHGLAGFSYEQYF; abundance: many; j_gene: TRBJ2-7; v_gene: TRBV20-1; d_gene: TRBD2
CDR3nt: TGCGCCAGCAGCCTGATGGCGGGGGCAGATACGCAGTATTTT; CDR3aa: CASSLMAGADTQYF; abundance: many; j_gene: TRBJ2-3; v_gene: TRBV5-1; d_gene: TRBD2
CDR3nt: TGTGCCTGGAGTACTACCGGGCCCCCGGCGGGAAACACCATATATTTT; CDR3aa: CAWSTTGPPAGNTIYF; abundance: NA; j_gene: TRBJ1-3; v_gene: TRBV30; d_gene: NA
CDR3nt: TGCAGCGTTGTCGGGTCGGGAGATACGCAGTATTTT; CDR3aa: CSVVGSGDTQYF; abundance: many; j_gene: TRBJ2-3; v_gene: TRBV29-1; d_gene: NA
CDR3nt: TGTGCCAGCAGTTATCTGGTTAGAGAAAAACTGTTTTTT; CDR3aa: CASSYLVREKLFF; abundance: many; j_gene: TRBJ1-4; v_gene: TRBV6-5; d_gene: NA
CDR3nt: TGCGCCAGCAGCAGGCGACAGGAGAACACTGAAGCTTTCTTT; CDR3aa: CASSRRQENTEAFF; abundance: few; j_gene: TRBJ1-1; v_gene: TRBV5-1; d_gene: NA
CDR3nt: TGTGCCAGCTCACCGACAGGGGCAAAGGCTAACTATGGCTACACCTTC; CDR3aa: CASSPTGAKANYGYTF; abundance: many; j_gene: TRBJ1-2; v_gene: TRBV18; d_gene: TRBD1
CDR3nt: TGTGCCAGCAGCCAAGATCACCGGGGAAACACCATATATTTT; CDR3aa: CASSQDHRGNTIYF; abundance: medium-sized; j_gene: TRBJ1-3; v_gene: TRBV14; d_gene: NA
CDR3nt: TGTGCCAGCAGCTTTCTCGGAACACCGCGGACCGGGGAGCTGTTTTTT; CDR3aa: CASSFLGTPRTGELFF; abundance: medium-sized; j_gene: TRBJ2-2; v_gene: TRBV11-2; d_gene: NA
CDR3nt: TGTGCCAGCAGCTATGACAGCGCGAACACTGAAGCTTTCTTT; CDR3aa: CASSYDSANTEAFF; abundance: many; j_gene: TRBJ1-1; v_gene: TRBV6-5; d_gene: NA
CDR3nt: TGTGCCAGCAGTCCCGTCAGCGGGTTTTCAGATACGCAGTATTTT; CDR3aa: CASSPVSGFSDTQYF; abundance: many; j_gene: TRBJ2-3; v_gene: TRBV27; d_gene: NA
CDR3nt: TGTGCCAGCAGTTTACAGCCAGGGGGTAATGAAAAACTGTTTTTT; CDR3aa: CASSLQPGGNEKLFF; abundance: many; j_gene: TRBJ1-4; v_gene: TRBV28; d_gene: TRBD1
CDR3nt: TGTGCCAGCAGCTCCTACTCCTATGGCTACACCTTC; CDR3aa: CASSSYSYGYTF; abundance: many; j_gene: TRBJ1-2; v_gene: TRBV7-2; d_gene: NA
CDR3nt: TGTGCCACCAGCAGATATCAGGGCATCTATGGCTACACCTTC; CDR3aa: CATSRYQGIYGYTF; abundance: many; j_gene: TRBJ1-2; v_gene: TRBV15; d_gene: NA
CDR3nt: TGTGCCAGCAGTTACCGGGACTACAATGAGCAGTTCTTC; CDR3aa: CASSYRDYNEQFF; abundance: NA; j_gene: TRBJ2-1; v_gene: TRBV6-2/TRBV6-3; d_gene: NA
CDR3nt: TGCAGCGTTGAGACAGGGGTAAACATTCAGTACTTC; CDR3aa: CSVETGVNIQYF; abundance: NA; j_gene: TRBJ2-4; v_gene: TRBV29-1; d_gene: TRBD1
CDR3nt: TGTGCCAGCAGCAATACCGGGACAGGGAGAAGTAGGTCACCCCTCCACTTT; CDR3aa: CASSNTGTGRSRSPLHF; abundance: many; j_gene: TRBJ1-6; v_gene: TRBV21-1; d_gene: NA
CDR3nt: TGTGCCAGCAGTTTCCCACAGGGCCCAGATACGCAGTATTTT; CDR3aa: CASSFPQGPDTQYF; abundance: medium-sized; j_gene: TRBJ2-3; v_gene: TRBV12-3/TRBV12-4; d_gene: NA
CDR3nt: TGTGCCAGCTTTACAGGGGGCGCGGGCGCCGGGGAGCTGTTTTTT; CDR3aa: CASFTGGAGAGELFF; abundance: NA; j_gene: TRBJ2-2; v_gene: TRBV25-1; d_gene: TRBD1
CDR3nt: TGTGCCAGCAGCCCAAACGGAGTACGTGAAGCTTTCTTT; CDR3aa: CASSPNGVREAFF; abundance: many; j_gene: TRBJ1-1; v_gene: TRBV7-6; d_gene: NA
CDR3nt: TGTGCCAGCAGTCCTCCGGGTCTCTCCTACGAGCAGTACTTC; CDR3aa: CASSPPGLSYEQYF; abundance: many; j_gene: TRBJ2-7; v_gene: TRBV28; d_gene: NA
CDR3nt: TGTGCCAGCAGTTACGTGGACTACCCTGGCTACAATGAGCAGTTCTTC; CDR3aa: CASSYVDYPGYNEQFF; abundance: NA; j_gene: TRBJ2-1; v_gene: TRBV6-5; d_gene: NA
CDR3nt: TGTGCCAGCAGCTTAGTCCAGGGATGGGTGTACGGCTACACCTTC; CDR3aa: CASSLVQGWVYGYTF; abundance: many; j_gene: TRBJ1-2; v_gene: TRBV7-9; d_gene: NA
CDR3nt: TGTGCCAGCAGCTTTCTATCCGGGGAGCTGTTTTTT; CDR3aa: CASSFLSGELFF; abundance: few; j_gene: TRBJ2-2; v_gene: TRBV25-1; d_gene: NA
CDR3nt: TGTGCCACGGTCTCCCAAGGAGATACGCAGTATTTT; CDR3aa: CATVSQGDTQYF; abundance: few; j_gene: TRBJ2-3; v_gene: TRBV24-1; d_gene: NA
CDR3nt: TGTGCCAGTAGTATAATAGCGGGGATCTACAATGAGCAGTTCTTC; CDR3aa: CASSIIAGIYNEQFF; abundance: few; j_gene: TRBJ2-1; v_gene: TRBV19; d_gene: TRBD2
CDR3nt: TGTGCCACCAGTGATCCCGGGACAGCCGAAGAGAATGAGCAGTTCTTC; CDR3aa: CATSDPGTAEENEQFF; abundance: many; j_gene: TRBJ2-1; v_gene: TRBV24-1; d_gene: TRBD1
CDR3nt: TGTGCCAGCTCACCACGGCAGCGGTATGGCTACACCTTC; CDR3aa: CASSPRQRYGYTF; abundance: many; j_gene: TRBJ1-2; v_gene: TRBV18; d_gene: NA
CDR3nt: TGCAGTGCTAGTAGAGCCGATAGCAGGGGTACGAGTTCACCCCTCCACTTT; CDR3aa: CSASRADSRGTSSPLHF; abundance: many; j_gene: TRBJ1-6; v_gene: TRBV20-1; d_gene: NA
CDR3nt: TGTGCCAGCAGCCAAGAGGGTTCTAGCGTGGGGGGGATCGGTGAGCAGTTCTTC; CDR3aa: CASSQEGSSVGGIGEQFF; abundance: few; j_gene: TRBJ2-1; v_gene: TRBV4-2; d_gene: TRBD2
CDR3nt: TGTGCCAGCAGTTTATTCGGCAAGAAAGGGGGCTACACCTTC; CDR3aa: CASSLFGKKGGYTF; abundance: many; j_gene: TRBJ1-2; v_gene: TRBV27; d_gene: NA
CDR3nt: TGCAGTGCCATCCAGGGCATGAACACTGAAGCTTTCTTT; CDR3aa: CSAIQGMNTEAFF; abundance: many; j_gene: TRBJ1-1; v_gene: TRBV20-1; d_gene: NA
CDR3nt: TGCGCCAGCAGCCTTCTATACGGGGTCCCTGGAAACACCATATATTTT; CDR3aa: CASSLLYGVPGNTIYF; abundance: many; j_gene: TRBJ1-3; v_gene: TRBV4-3; d_gene: NA
CDR3nt: TGCAGCGTTGAAGAAATTAGCGGGGGGGCAGAGACCCAGTACTTC; CDR3aa: CSVEEISGGAETQYF; abundance: few; j_gene: TRBJ2-5; v_gene: TRBV29-1; d_gene: TRBD2
CDR3nt: TGTGCCAGCAGCTTAGTGGGCGCAGGGAATATCTATGGCTACACCTTC; CDR3aa: CASSLVGAGNIYGYTF; abundance: NA; j_gene: TRBJ1-2; v_gene: TRBV7-9; d_gene: NA
CDR3nt: TGCGCCAGCAGCGGACAGGGAGGCACAGATACGCAGTATTTT; CDR3aa: CASSGQGGTDTQYF; abundance: NA; j_gene: TRBJ2-3; v_gene: TRBV5-1; d_gene: TRBD1
CDR3nt: TGTGCCAGCAGCCCGATGACCGCAAACACCATATATTTT; CDR3aa: CASSPMTANTIYF; abundance: NA; j_gene: TRBJ1-3; v_gene: TRBV3-1; d_gene: NA
CDR3nt: TGCAGTGCTAGAGTACAGCCCTGGGCTGATACGCAGTATTTT; CDR3aa: CSARVQPWADTQYF; abundance: many; j_gene: TRBJ2-3; v_gene: TRBV20-1; d_gene: NA
CDR3nt: TGTGCCAGCAGTTCGAAAGACTGGAGCTCCTACAATGAGCAGTTCTTC; CDR3aa: CASSSKDWSSYNEQFF; abundance: NA; j_gene: TRBJ2-1; v_gene: TRBV12-3/TRBV12-4; d_gene: NA
CDR3nt: TGTGCCAGCAGTTTTCGCTCCCCCCAGGCCTACGAGCAGTACTTC; CDR3aa: CASSFRSPQAYEQYF; abundance: few; j_gene: TRBJ2-7; v_gene: TRBV28; d_gene: NA
CDR3nt: TGCGCCAGCAGCTTGGGACACCTCACCGGGGAGCTGTTTTTT; CDR3aa: CASSLGHLTGELFF; abundance: medium-sized; j_gene: TRBJ2-2; v_gene: TRBV5-1; d_gene: NA
CDR3nt: TGTGCCACCAGTGGTCGTGTAGCGGGGGTGTGGAAAGAGACCCAGTACTTC; CDR3aa: CATSGRVAGVWKETQYF; abundance: medium-sized; j_gene: TRBJ2-5; v_gene: TRBV24-1; d_gene: TRBD2
CDR3nt: TGCAGTGCCGGTAATCGCGAGTTCAATGAAAAACTGTTTTTT; CDR3aa: CSAGNREFNEKLFF; abundance: many; j_gene: TRBJ1-4; v_gene: TRBV20-1; d_gene: NA
CDR3nt: TGTGCCAGCAGCGTGACCGGGACTAACTATGGCTACACCTTC; CDR3aa: CASSVTGTNYGYTF; abundance: medium-sized; j_gene: TRBJ1-2; v_gene: TRBV9; d_gene: NA
CDR3nt: TGTGCCAGCAGTTCGACAGGGGGCTCACCCCTCCACTTT; CDR3aa: CASSSTGGSPLHF; abundance: many; j_gene: TRBJ1-6; v_gene: TRBV6-6; d_gene: TRBD1
CDR3nt: TGTGCCAGCAGCGTAGAAGGAGTGTACTCACCCCTCCACTTT; CDR3aa: CASSVEGVYSPLHF; abundance: many; j_gene: TRBJ1-6; v_gene: TRBV9; d_gene: NA
CDR3nt: TGTGCCAGCAGTTTAAATATCGCGGCCAACAACCCAGGGGAGTACGAGCAGTACTTC; CDR3aa: CASSLNIAANNPGEYEQYF; abundance: many; j_gene: TRBJ2-7; v_gene: TRBV28; d_gene: NA
CDR3nt: TGTGCCAGCAGTGAACCTTATGCAGATACGCAGTATTTT; CDR3aa: CASSEPYADTQYF; abundance: many; j_gene: TRBJ2-3; v_gene: TRBV6-6; d_gene: NA
CDR3nt: TGCGCCAGCAGCCACGGGCCTTGGGACGAGCAGTACTTC; CDR3aa: CASSHGPWDEQYF; abundance: many; j_gene: TRBJ2-7; v_gene: TRBV4-3; d_gene: NA
CDR3nt: TGTGCCAGTAGTAACAGGGAGGGGACTGAAGCTTTCTTT; CDR3aa: CASSNREGTEAFF; abundance: many; j_gene: TRBJ1-1; v_gene: TRBV19; d_gene: NA
CDR3nt: TGTGCCAGCAGTTACTCGACCTATGAGACCCAGTACTTC; CDR3aa: CASSYSTYETQYF; abundance: many; j_gene: TRBJ2-5; v_gene: TRBV6-5; d_gene: NA
CDR3nt: TGTGCCAGCAGACCCAGACTAGCGGGGCAAGAGACCCAGTACTTC; CDR3aa: CASRPRLAGQETQYF; abundance: many; j_gene: TRBJ2-5; v_gene: TRBV7-2; d_gene: TRBD2